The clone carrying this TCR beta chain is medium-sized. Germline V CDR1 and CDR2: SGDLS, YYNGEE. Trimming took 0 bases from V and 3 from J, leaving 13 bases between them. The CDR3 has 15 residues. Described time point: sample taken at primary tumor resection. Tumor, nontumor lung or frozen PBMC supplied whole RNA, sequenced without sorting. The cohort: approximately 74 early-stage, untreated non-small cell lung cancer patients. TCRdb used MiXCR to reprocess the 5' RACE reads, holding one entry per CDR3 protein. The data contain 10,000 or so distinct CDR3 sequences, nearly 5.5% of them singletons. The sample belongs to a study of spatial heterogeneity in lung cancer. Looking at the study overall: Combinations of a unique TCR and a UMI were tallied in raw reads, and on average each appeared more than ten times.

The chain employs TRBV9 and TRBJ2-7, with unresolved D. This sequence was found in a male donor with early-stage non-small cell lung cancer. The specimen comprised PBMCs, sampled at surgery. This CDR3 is CASSVGDLAVYEQYF. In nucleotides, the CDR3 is TGTGCCAGCAGCGTAGGCGATTTGGCAGTCTACGAGCAGTACTTC.